The 32 T cell receptor beta chains below were found in one sample sequenced in a study of naive and memory T cell subsets. Both TRBC1 and TRBC2 were covered by a beta constant-region primer of two equimolar oligonucleotides. The ligated cDNA underwent four PCR rounds using SP2 and nested alpha and beta constant-region primers. TCRdb ran MiXCR on the UMI-ligation and nested PCR reads and lists one entry per CDR3 protein. In the table there are over 100,000 distinct CDR3 sequences, 36% of which are singletons. The sample was central memory CD4+ T cells from blood. These receptors were collected from a human donor in good health.

This clonotype was seen many times. CDR3 nucleotide sequence: TGCAGTGCTAGAGTAGCGGGAGGGCCCTCGAATGAGCAGTTCTTC. It translates to CSARVAGGPSNEQFF. The rearrangement links TRBV20-1 to TRBJ2-1, with TRBD2 matching 11 bases. J lost 7 bases, V lost 1 base, and 6 bases had no gene match. Per the germline V gene, CDR1 is DFQATT and CDR2 is SNEGSKA (reference sequence). This CDR3 is 15 amino acids long.

This clonotype showed up many times. The gene calls are TRBV29-1 and TRBJ2-2; 9 positions match TRBD2. Trimming took 7 bases from V and 5 from J; bases not matched to a gene: 5. This CDR3 contains 13 residues. Germline V gene lookup returns CDR1 SQVTM and CDR2 ANQGSEA. CDR3 in amino acids: CSAGGLATGELFF. The CDR3 DNA follows: TGCAGCGCCGGGGGACTAGCTACCGGGGAGCTGTTTTTT.

This chain uses TRBV28 with TRBJ2-1, with 8 bases matching TRBD1. CDR3 length equals 16 residues. Looked up from germline, CDR1 is MDHEN and CDR2 is SYDVKM. V lost 5 bases and J lost 4; bases outside the gene matches: 10. CDR3 DNA sequence: TGTGCCAGCAGTGGACAGGGTCCCCTACTATACAATGAGCAGTTCTTC. Translating gives CASSGQGPLLYNEQFF. The complete variable domain, with remaining parts taken from reference TRBV28 and TRBJ2-1, reads DVKVTQSSRYLVKRTGEKVFLECVQDMDHENMFWYRQDPGLGLRLIYFSYDVKMKEKGDIPEGYSVSREKKERFSLILESASTNQTSMYLCASSGQGPLLYNEQFFGPGTRLTVL.

V usage is TRBV28 and J usage is TRBJ2-1; possible D gene TRBD1, 6 bases. V was cut by 8 bases and J by 10 bases, with 15 bases left in between. Looked up from germline, CDR1 is MDHEN and CDR2 is SYDVKM. This CDR3 spans 12 amino acids. The DNA of the CDR3 is TGTGCCAGCTTAGACAGGTTTAGGGAGCAGTTCTTC. As protein: CASLDRFREQFF.

J is TRBJ2-7 and V is TRBV5-1; TRBD2 matches 11 bases. J was trimmed by 6 bases and V by 2 bases; bases with no gene match: 10. This CDR3 region has 16 residues. Per the germline V gene, CDR1 is SGHRS and CDR2 is YFSETQ. This CDR3 is CASSFLAGGLNAEQYF. The CDR3 DNA reads TGCGCCAGCAGCTTCCTAGCGGGAGGCCTAAATGCCGAGCAGTACTTC.

This clonotype was picked up a small number of times. The rearrangement links TRBV29-1 to TRBJ2-3, with no clear D. This CDR3 comprises 13 residues. V was trimmed by 3 bases and J by 8 bases, leaving 15 bases between them. Germline V lookup: CDR1 SQVTM, CDR2 ANQGSEA. The CDR3 nucleotides read TGCAGCGTTGATCCCCCTGGGCCACGTACGCAGTATTTT. Translated: CSVDPPGPRTQYF.

This clonotype was detected only a few times. The chain recombines TRBV28 with TRBJ2-1, with 10 bases lining up with TRBD2. CDR3 length equals 15 residues. From germline, CDR1 is MDHEN and CDR2 SYDVKM. The trim removed 7 bases at V and 5 bases at J, leaving 8 bases unmatched. In DNA form, the CDR3 reads TGTGCCAGCACCAGGCACGGACTAGCGGACAATGAGCAGTTCTTC. This sequence encodes CASTRHGLADNEQFF. Full variable domain (remainder filled in from reference TRBV28 and TRBJ2-1): DVKVTQSSRYLVKRTGEKVFLECVQDMDHENMFWYRQDPGLGLRLIYFSYDVKMKEKGDIPEGYSVSREKKERFSLILESASTNQTSMYLCASTRHGLADNEQFFGPGTRLTVL.

The V and J genes are TRBV12-3 or TRBV12-4 and TRBJ1-1; 7 bases are a match to TRBD1. Germline trimming cut 7 bases from V and 11 bases from J; bases unmatched to any gene: 13. CDR3 length equals 13 residues. The CDR3 is CASTASRDSIAFF. In DNA form, the CDR3 reads TGTGCCAGCACCGCATCCCGGGACAGTATTGCTTTCTTT.

CDR3 amino acids: CASSSIKYEQYF. CDR3 coding DNA: TGTGCCAGCAGTTCCATTAAGTACGAGCAGTACTTC. The chain carries TRBV6-6 and TRBJ2-7; D is uncertain. This CDR3 spans 12 amino acids. Looked up from germline, CDR1 is MNHNY and CDR2 is SVGAGI (reference sequence). Trimming left V 4 bases short and J 4 bases short, with 8 bases between.

This clonotype was seen repeatedly, ten times or more. This chain connects TRBV7-9 to TRBJ2-3, with D possibly matching TRBD1 (6 bases). Germline CDR1 is SEHNR and CDR2 is FQNEAQ (reference sequence). The germline V and J ends were trimmed by 5 bases and 0 bases, with 9 bases remaining between them. This CDR3 region has 14 residues. The DNA of the CDR3 is TGTGCCAGCAGCCAAGACAGGAGCACAGATACGCAGTATTTT. Translation: CASSQDRSTDTQYF.

The J gene is TRBJ1-1, the V gene TRBV11-3; D gene uncertain. Between the trimmed V and J ends, which lost 1 base and 4 bases, there was a span of 7 bases. CDR1 and CDR2 from the germline V gene are SGHNT and YENEEA. The CDR3 totals 13 residues. CDR3 sequence reads: CASSLVVSTEAFF. For the CDR3, the DNA is TGTGCCAGCAGCTTAGTCGTCTCCACTGAAGCTTTCTTT.

Only a few counts were recorded for this clonotype. This chain links TRBV20-1 with TRBJ2-1, with 12 bases lining up with TRBD2. The germline gives CDR1 DFQATT, CDR2 SNEGSKA (reference sequence). V gave up 2 bases and J gave up 8 bases; unmatched junction bases: 13. The CDR3 length is 17 residues. The CDR3: CSARSGASGRARDEQFF. The DNA of the CDR3 is TGCAGTGCTAGAAGTGGGGCTAGCGGGAGGGCGAGGGATGAGCAGTTCTTC.

This chain connects TRBV7-9 to TRBJ2-1; D is ambiguous. Trimming left V 3 bases short and J 0 bases short, with 9 bases between. Looked up from germline, CDR1 is SEHNR and CDR2 is FQNEAQ (reference sequence). CDR3 length equals 15 residues. CDR3 sequence reads: CASSFRGSSYNEQFF. The CDR3 DNA is TGTGCCAGCAGCTTCCGCGGAAGCTCCTACAATGAGCAGTTCTTC.

There are a few counts of this clonotype. CDR3 amino acids: CASSSGVWATNEQFF. The CDR3 region has the DNA TGTGCCAGCAGTTCAGGGGTATGGGCTACCAATGAGCAGTTCTTC. The rearrangement links TRBV28 to TRBJ2-1, with D perhaps matching TRBD1 (6 bases). The CDR3 has 15 residues. V lost 4 bases, J lost 6 bases, and 16 bases lay in between. Germline V gene data show CDR1 as MDHEN and CDR2 as SYDVKM.

This clonotype turned up a few times. The rearrangement uses TRBV29-1 and TRBJ2-1; D unresolved. The CDR3 is 14 amino acids. With 4 bases removed from V and 0 bases from J, the gap between germline ends came to 10 bases. Germline V gives CDR1 SQVTM, CDR2 ANQGSEA. The CDR3 spells CSVAVGSSYNEQFF. The CDR3 DNA follows: TGCAGCGTTGCTGTGGGTAGCTCCTACAATGAGCAGTTCTTC.

This clonotype was counted a few times. Sequence at one end of the junction differs from germline and may be a read error. The chain has TRBV14 and TRBJ2-1; D unclear. From germline, CDR1 is SGHDN and CDR2 FVKESK. The CDR3 spans 11 residues. The chain's CDR3 is CASSQDPLLVF. The CDR3 bases are TGTGCCAGCAGCCAAGATCCCCTGCTCGTCTTC.

This clonotype has only a few counts. This chain connects TRBV15 to TRBJ2-1, with D possibly being TRBD1 (6 bases). This CDR3 has 16 residues. Germline CDR1 is LNHNV and CDR2 is YYDKDF (reference sequence). Between the trimmed V and J ends, which lost 4 bases and 0 bases, there was a span of 13 bases. CDR3 loop: CATSKGGQSSYNEQFF. The CDR3, as DNA: TGTGCCACCAGCAAAGGAGGACAGTCCTCCTACAATGAGCAGTTCTTC.

This clonotype was picked up a small number of times. This chain connects TRBV2 to TRBJ2-7; possible D gene TRBD1, 7 bases. Germline assignment: CDR1 SNHLY and CDR2 FYNNEI. The CDR3 spans 13 residues. Trimming removed 3 bases from V and 3 bases from J, with 9 bases in between. The CDR3 reads CASSDQGGYEQYF. The CDR3 bases are TGTGCCAGCAGTGATCAGGGGGGCTACGAGCAGTACTTC.

This clonotype came up many times. The chain uses TRBV7-2 and TRBJ2-1, with D possibly being TRBD1 or TRBD2 (5 bases each). Between the trimmed V and J ends, which lost 1 base and 10 bases, there was a span of 11 bases. Germline values: CDR1 SGHTA, CDR2 FQGNSA. The CDR3 covers 13 residues. The CDR3 DNA follows: TGTGCCAGCAGCTTAGGGGACGTCAAAGAGCAGTTCTTC. Translated, it gives CASSLGDVKEQFF. The whole variable domain, remainder taken from reference TRBV7-2 and TRBJ2-1, is GAGVSQSPSNKVTEKGKDVELRCDPISGHTALYWYRQSLGQGLEFLIYFQGNSAPDKSGLPSDRFSAERTGGSVSTLTIQRTQQEDSAVYLCASSLGDVKEQFFGPGTRLTVL.

The chain joins TRBV7-2 to TRBJ2-1, with 10 nucleotides matching TRBD2. CDR3 size: 17 residues. Germline V gene data show CDR1 as SGHTA and CDR2 as FQGNSA. V was clipped by 1 base and J by 7 bases; unmatched bases: 10. The CDR3 protein is CASSLVSSGRALNEQFF. Written as DNA, the CDR3 is TGTGCCAGCAGCTTAGTCTCGAGCGGGAGGGCCTTAAATGAGCAGTTCTTC. Full variable domain (missing parts from reference TRBV7-2 and TRBJ2-1): GAGVSQSPSNKVTEKGKDVELRCDPISGHTALYWYRQSLGQGLEFLIYFQGNSAPDKSGLPSDRFSAERTGGSVSTLTIQRTQQEDSAVYLCASSLVSSGRALNEQFFGPGTRLTVL.

This clonotype occurred many times. The chain carries TRBV7-3 and TRBJ2-1; D gene ambiguous. The CDR3 contains 15 residues. Germline V gives CDR1 SGHTA, CDR2 FQGTGA. V gave up 2 bases and J gave up 2 bases, with 10 bases separating them. In nucleotides, the CDR3 is TGTGCCAGCAGCTTACAGGCTTTCGCCTACAATGAGCAGTTCTTC. Amino acid sequence: CASSLQAFAYNEQFF.

The genes are TRBV29-1 and TRBJ2-1; 9 bases are shared with TRBD1. The CDR3 covers 13 residues. Germline values: CDR1 SQVTM, CDR2 ANQGSEA. Trimming cost V 8 bases and J 3 bases; bases outside gene matches: 5. DNA for the CDR3: TGCAGCACAGGGGGCGTCGACTACAATGAGCAGTTCTTC. Translated: CSTGGVDYNEQFF.

This clonotype has only a few counts. The V gene is TRBV28, the J gene TRBJ1-5, with a tentative D call TRBD1 (5 bases). The CDR3 runs 15 residues. The ends were cut back, 7 bases at V and 0 bases at J, with 13 bases in the middle. CDR1 is MDHEN and CDR2 is SYDVKM in the germline V gene. CDR3 DNA sequence: TGTGCCAGCAATGGGAACAGGCTTAGCAATCAGCCCCAGCATTTT. This codes for CASNGNRLSNQPQHF.

The genes are TRBV7-2 and TRBJ2-3, with 7 bases matching TRBD2. The trim removed 1 base at V and 3 bases at J, leaving 10 bases unmatched. Germline V CDR1 and CDR2: SGHTA, FQGNSA. The CDR3 has 17 amino acids. The CDR3 bases are TGTGCCAGCAGCTTAGATGGAGCGGGACTGTGGACAGATACGCAGTATTTT. As protein: CASSLDGAGLWTDTQYF.

The chain employs TRBV14 and TRBJ2-5; D remains ambiguous. This CDR3 spans 12 amino acids. Germline V lookup: CDR1 SGHDN, CDR2 FVKESK. With 1 base removed from V and 4 bases from J, the gap between germline ends came to 4 bases. The CDR3 DNA sequence: TGTGCCAGCAGCCAAGTCCGAGAGACCCAGTACTTC. It is translated as CASSQVRETQYF.

The chain joins TRBV10-1 to TRBJ2-2; D gene uncertain. Per the germline V gene, CDR1 is WNHNN and CDR2 is SYGVQD (reference sequence). This CDR3 spans 12 amino acids. The V end lost 5 bases, the J end lost 2 bases, and 3 bases lay between the germline ends. The DNA of the CDR3 is TGCGCCAGCAGTTATAACACCGGGGAGCTGTTTTTT. This translates into CASSYNTGELFF.

The chain is built from TRBV9 and TRBJ2-1; tentatively, D is TRBD2 (6 bases). This CDR3 comprises 16 residues. The germline CDR1 and CDR2 sequences are SGDLS and YYNGEE. Deletions cut 3 bases from V and 0 bases from J, with 13 bases between. The CDR3 DNA follows: TGTGCCAGCAGCGACCAGGGACTTAGCTCCTACAATGAGCAGTTCTTC. Its protein product is CASSDQGLSSYNEQFF.

This clonotype was observed a handful of times. The chain has TRBV7-2 and TRBJ2-7; tentative D call: TRBD1 (6 bases). Trimming removed 6 bases at V and 4 bases at J, with 19 bases between. CDR1 SGHTA and CDR2 FQGNSA come from the germline V gene. The CDR3 contains 15 residues. CDR3 sequence: CASSSTAGQGYEQYF. The CDR3 DNA reads TGTGCCAGCAGTTCAACCGCAGGGCAGGGGTACGAGCAGTACTTC.

This clonotype was seen more than once but under ten times. The V and J genes are TRBV11-2 and TRBJ2-1, with D perhaps TRBD1 or TRBD2 (5 bases each). From germline, CDR1 is SGHAT and CDR2 FQNNGV. This CDR3 contains 15 residues. Trimming stripped 5 bases from V and 9 bases from J, with 20 bases between. The CDR3 nucleotides are TGTGCCAGCAGCATGATGACGAGCTTTGGGGGTGAGCAGTTCTTC. Translating gives CASSMMTSFGGEQFF. Supplemented by reference TRBV11-2 and TRBJ2-1, the full variable domain reads EAGVAQSPRYKIIEKRQSVAFWCNPISGHATLYWYQQILGQGPKLLIQFQNNGVVDDSQLPKDRFSAERLKGVDSTLKIQPAKLEDSAVYLCASSMMTSFGGEQFFGPGTRLTVL.

This clonotype was found many times. CDR3 sequence: CASSRLTSGGNEQFF. The DNA for the CDR3 is TGCGCCAGCAGCCGCTTGACTAGCGGGGGCAATGAGCAGTTCTTC. The V gene is TRBV4-3, the J gene TRBJ2-1; 12 nucleotides align to TRBD2. Trimming took 4 bases from V and 6 from J; bases not matched to a gene: 4. CDR1 is LGHNA and CDR2 is YSLEER in the germline V gene. There are 15 residues in the CDR3.

This clonotype was seen more than once but under ten times. V and J are TRBV12-3 or TRBV12-4 and TRBJ2-3, with 8 bases fitting TRBD2. The CDR3 has 14 residues. The J segment lost 5 bases and the V segment lost 6 bases, leaving 7 bases of the junction unmatched. The CDR3 loop reads CASRPNSGKDTQYF. The CDR3 DNA sequence: TGTGCCAGCAGGCCCAATAGCGGGAAAGATACGCAGTATTTT.

The rearrangement uses TRBV27 and TRBJ2-5; a possible D gene is TRBD1 (6 bases). In germline, CDR1 is MNHEY, CDR2 SMNVEV (reference sequence). The CDR3 extends over 17 amino acids. The V end was cut by 5 bases, the J end by 2 bases, with 21 bases between. The CDR3 bases are TGTGCCAGCAGTCCCACCTCAGGGGTCTTGTGGCAAGAGACCCAGTACTTC. It codes for CASSPTSGVLWQETQYF.